These 27 T cell receptor beta chains share one sample of origin, sequenced in a study of cytomegalovirus exposure and HLA in healthy donors. The study ran its PCR with 60 Vbeta and 13 Jbeta primers. Libraries were prepared by immunoSEQ multiplex PCR; TCRdb keeps only in-frame clonotypes and omits some of them. The sample lists 190,000 or so clones; around three quarters were seen once. Sequencing was carried out using PBMCs. The receptors were sampled from a boy between 10 and 17 years old in good health and CMV-seronegative.

The chain joins TRBV5-1 to TRBJ1-1; tentative D call: TRBD1 (6 bases). V lost 4 bases, J lost 5 bases, and 12 bases lay in between. Germline assignment: CDR1 SGHRS and CDR2 YFSETQ. CDR3 length: 13 amino acids. CDR3 coding DNA: TGCGCCAGCAGCGTGGACAGTTCGACTGAAGCTTTCTTT. It yields the protein CASSVDSSTEAFF.

The V gene is TRBV30, the J gene TRBJ1-4; TRBD1 matches at 8 bases. V lost 4 bases and J lost 8; bases outside the gene matches: 6. The CDR3 spans 13 residues. Germline CDR1 and CDR2: GTSNPN and SVGIG (reference sequence). The CDR3: CAWTGQGWEKLFF. For the CDR3, the DNA is TGTGCCTGGACTGGACAGGGATGGGAAAAACTGTTTTTT.

The rearrangement links TRBV9 to TRBJ2-2, with TRBD2 identical over 14 bases. Germline V gives CDR1 SGDLS, CDR2 YYNGEE. After removal of 4 bases from V and 3 bases from J, the junction contained 5 bases not matched to a gene. This CDR3 is built from 17 residues. DNA of the CDR3: TGTGCCAGCAGCCGGGGACTAGCGGGGGACCACACCGGGGAGCTGTTTTTT. Protein product: CASSRGLAGDHTGELFF.

This sequence joins TRBV4-2 and TRBJ2-2; 11 bases fit TRBD2. Germline values: CDR1 LGHNA, CDR2 YNFKEQ. The CDR3 runs to 16 residues. V was clipped by 3 bases and J by 5 bases; unmatched bases: 5. DNA for the CDR3: TGTGCCAGCAGCCATTTAGCGGGAGGGAAGACCGGGGAGCTGTTTTTT. Translated: CASSHLAGGKTGELFF.

The V and J genes are TRBV7-3 and TRBJ2-3; a possible D gene is TRBD1 (6 bases). Germline V gene sequence: CDR1 SGHTA, CDR2 FQGTGA. Trimming removed 5 bases at V and 0 bases at J, with 15 bases between. The CDR3 extends over 16 amino acids. CDR3 region: CASSLRGRGSTDTQYF. The DNA of the CDR3 is TGTGCCAGCAGCCTCAGAGGCAGGGGAAGCACAGATACGCAGTATTTT.

This rearrangement joins TRBV27 to TRBJ2-7; the match to TRBD1 covers 8 bases. The CDR3 has 14 amino acids. The V segment lost 3 bases and the J segment 2 bases; nucleotides outside the gene matches: 3. The germline V gene encodes CDR1 MNHEY and CDR2 SMNVEV (reference sequence). Here the CDR3 reads CASSFRDRTYEQYF. In nucleotides, the CDR3 is TGTGCCAGCAGTTTCCGGGACAGGACCTACGAGCAGTACTTC.

CDR3 in amino acids: CASSYRGGEGSEAFF. The CDR3, as DNA: TGTGCCAGCAGTTACCGGGGGGGCGAGGGGTCTGAAGCTTTCTTT. This sequence joins TRBV6-5 and TRBJ1-1; possible D gene TRBD1, 6 bases. Germline V gives CDR1 MNHEY, CDR2 SVGAGI. This CDR3 region has 15 residues. The ends were cut back, 2 bases at V and 6 bases at J, with 16 bases in the middle.

This chain connects TRBV29-1 to TRBJ2-7; 9 bases are a match to TRBD1. Germline CDR1 SQVTM, CDR2 ANQGSEA. CDR3 length: 13 amino acids. Losses at the gene ends were 4 bases for V and 2 bases for J; bases not matched to a gene: 3. The CDR3 region is CSVARDRAYEQYF. CDR3 bases: TGCAGCGTTGCCCGGGACAGGGCCTACGAGCAGTACTTC.

The gene calls are TRBV2 and TRBJ2-1; TRBD2 aligns across 9 bases. The CDR3 is 14 residues long. J lost 8 bases, V lost 4 bases, and 6 bases had no gene match. Germline assignment: CDR1 SNHLY and CDR2 FYNNEI. The CDR3 loop is CASSVGTSSHEQFF. CDR3 DNA: TGTGCCAGCAGTGTAGGGACTAGCTCCCATGAGCAGTTCTTC.

CDR3 amino acids: CASSQDAAANYGYTF. CDR3 coding DNA: TGTGCCAGCAGCCAAGACGCGGCAGCTAACTATGGCTACACCTTC. The V call is TRBV14, the J call TRBJ1-2; D unclear. Per germline, CDR1 SGHDN and CDR2 FVKESK. There are 15 residues in the CDR3. Trimming removed 0 bases from V and 0 bases from J, with 8 bases in between.

The chain couples TRBV27 to TRBJ1-1, with 7 bases matching TRBD1. J was trimmed by 2 bases and V by 7 bases; bases with no gene match: 7. The CDR3 contains 14 residues. From germline, CDR1 is MNHEY and CDR2 SMNVEV (reference sequence). CDR3 amino acids: CASKQDRRNTEAFF. DNA of the CDR3: TGTGCCAGCAAACAGGACAGGAGAAACACTGAAGCTTTCTTT.

V is TRBV11-1 and J is TRBJ1-2, with 8 bases aligning to TRBD1. The CDR3 runs to 17 residues. Germline loops: CDR1 SGHAT, CDR2 FQDESV (reference sequence). V dropped 5 bases and J dropped 2; count of bases not matched to a gene: 13. CDR3 sequence: CASSMNPGTGLNYGYTF. In DNA, the CDR3 is TGTGCCAGCAGCATGAACCCGGGGACAGGACTCAACTATGGCTACACCTTC.

The chain employs TRBV2 and TRBJ2-1; weak D call: TRBD2 (6 bases). The V end was cut by 7 bases, the J end by 0 bases, with 19 bases between. Germline V lookup: CDR1 SNHLY, CDR2 FYNNEI. This CDR3 has 17 residues. In nucleotides, the CDR3 is TGTGCCAGCATTGGGGAAGGTGGAGGGTTCTCCTACAATGAGCAGTTCTTC. Its translation: CASIGEGGGFSYNEQFF.

This clone was detected a few times. The CDR3 loop is CASGLVIGQENEKLFF. CDR3 coding DNA: TGTGCTAGTGGTTTGGTAATAGGACAGGAGAATGAAAAACTGTTTTTT. The chain carries TRBV12-5 and TRBJ1-4; 7 bases match TRBD1. Germline V gives CDR1 LGHNT, CDR2 FRNRAP. The CDR3 runs 16 residues. V trimming: 0 bases; J trimming: 5 bases; junction bases outside the gene matches: 6.

The CDR3 DNA reads as TGTGCCAGCAGCAATAGACCGGGACAGGGGGCCGGGAACACCGGGGAGCTGTTTTTT. It is translated as CASSNRPGQGAGNTGELFF. The V and J genes are TRBV21-1 and TRBJ2-2; TRBD1 was called by the table and not checked on the DNA. TRBV21-1 is tagged as a pseudogene. CDR3 length: 19 residues.

The chain employs TRBV19 and TRBJ1-5; the D is unclear. CDR3 size: 15 residues. Trimming removed 5 bases at V and 0 bases at J, with 11 bases between. The germline gives CDR1 LNHDA, CDR2 SQIVND (reference sequence). The CDR3 reads CASSPRIYSNQPQHF. As DNA, the CDR3 is TGTGCCAGTAGTCCGAGGATTTATAGCAATCAGCCCCAGCATTTT.

In DNA, the CDR3 is TGTGCCAGCAGCCTGTCGGCCCGGGGGTCTAGCACAGATACGCAGTATTTT. It encodes CASSLSARGSSTDTQYF. V and J are TRBV4-2 and TRBJ2-3; a weak D match, TRBD2 (6 bases). Per the germline V gene, CDR1 is LGHNA and CDR2 is YNFKEQ. Trimming removed 4 bases at V and 0 bases at J, with 17 bases between. CDR3 length: 17 residues.

The V call is TRBV7-2, the J call TRBJ2-2; a possible D gene is TRBD2 (6 bases). The CDR3 runs to 14 residues. CDR1 SGHTA and CDR2 FQGNSA come from the germline V gene. The ends were cut back, 3 bases at V and 5 bases at J, with 10 bases in the middle. CDR3 in amino acids: CASSFIRETGELFF. The CDR3 nucleotides are TGTGCCAGCAGCTTTATCCGGGAGACCGGGGAGCTGTTTTTT. Together with reference TRBV7-2 and TRBJ2-2, the CDR3 gives the full variable domain: GAGVSQSPSNKVTEKGKDVELRCDPISGHTALYWYRQSLGQGLEFLIYFQGNSAPDKSGLPSDRFSAERTGGSVSTLTIQRTQQEDSAVYLCASSFIRETGELFFGEGSRLTVL.

The chain carries TRBV6-1 and TRBJ2-1, with 9 positions matching TRBD1. With 3 bases clipped from V and 8 bases from J, the junction kept 8 bases outside the gene matches. Germline CDR1 is MNHNS and CDR2 is SASEGT. CDR3 length: 15 amino acids. In nucleotides, the CDR3 is TGTGCCAGCAGTGATAGGGACAGGGTCTGGGATGAGCAGTTCTTC. Translation: CASSDRDRVWDEQFF.

This rearrangement joins TRBV14 to TRBJ1-1; D is ambiguous. Per the germline V gene, CDR1 is SGHDN and CDR2 is FVKESK. V was trimmed by 5 bases and J by 6 bases, leaving 10 bases between them. The CDR3 extends over 12 amino acids. CDR3 residues: CASSYPFPEAFF. The CDR3 DNA follows: TGTGCCAGCAGCTATCCGTTCCCTGAAGCTTTCTTT.

The gene calls are TRBV6-5 and TRBJ2-7; 7 nucleotides agree with TRBD1. Germline CDR1 MNHEY, CDR2 SVGAGI. V was clipped by 4 bases and J by 0 bases; unmatched bases: 6. The CDR3 extends over 15 amino acids. CDR3 loop: CASSFDRDSSYEQYF. CDR3 DNA: TGTGCCAGCAGTTTCGACCGGGACAGCTCCTACGAGCAGTACTTC.

The rearrangement uses TRBV19 and TRBJ2-7, with 8 bases that match TRBD1. The junction had 11 bases not matched to a gene; V was cut back by 5 bases and J by 5 bases. The CDR3 has 15 residues. CDR1 is LNHDA and CDR2 is SQIVND in the germline V gene (reference sequence). The CDR3, as DNA: TGTGCCAGTAGTCTTCTGCAGGGGGCGCGGGACGAGCAGTACTTC. It translates to CASSLLQGARDEQYF. The entire variable domain, with the rest obtained from reference TRBV19 and TRBJ2-7, is as follows: DGGITQSPKYLFRKEGQNVTLSCEQNLNHDAMYWYRQDPGQGLRLIYYSQIVNDFQKGDIAEGYSVSREKKESFPLTVTSAQKNPTAFYLCASSLLQGARDEQYFGPGTRLTVT.

The chain uses TRBV7-8 and TRBJ1-2; 11 nucleotides match TRBD1. Germline trimming cut 5 bases from V and 7 bases from J; bases unmatched to any gene: 12. The CDR3 loop spans 16 amino acids. Germline CDR1 is SGHVS and CDR2 is FQNEAQ. The CDR3 bases are TGTGCCAGCAGCGTCCGGGACAGGGGGGTTATCGGTGGCTACACCTTC. Its translation is CASSVRDRGVIGGYTF.

The chain has TRBV19 and TRBJ2-7; TRBD1 aligns across 12 bases. V shed 3 bases, J shed 4 bases, and the junction held 4 bases outside the gene matches. The germline CDR1 and CDR2 sequences are LNHDA and SQIVND (reference sequence). The CDR3 extends over 15 amino acids. Here the CDR3 reads CASSMGDRGLYEQYF. CDR3 nucleotides: TGTGCCAGTAGTATGGGGGACAGGGGGCTTTACGAGCAGTACTTC. Full variable domain (missing parts from reference TRBV19 and TRBJ2-7): DGGITQSPKYLFRKEGQNVTLSCEQNLNHDAMYWYRQDPGQGLRLIYYSQIVNDFQKGDIAEGYSVSREKKESFPLTVTSAQKNPTAFYLCASSMGDRGLYEQYFGPGTRLTVT.

The rearrangement joins TRBV9 to TRBJ1-2; perhaps TRBD1 as D (5 bases). CDR1 is SGDLS and CDR2 is YYNGEE in the germline V gene. CDR3 length equals 14 residues. Deletions cut 3 bases from V and 9 bases from J, with 18 bases between. CDR3 sequence: CASSGGVGAGSYTF. The CDR3 DNA is TGTGCCAGCAGCGGGGGTGTAGGGGCAGGTAGCTACACCTTC.

This clone has more than one count but fewer than ten. The V gene is TRBV19, the J gene TRBJ2-3, with D uncertain. The CDR3 consists of 13 residues. Trimming pared 5 bases from V and 2 bases from J, leaving 8 bases between. CDR1 and CDR2 (germline): LNHDA, SQIVND (reference sequence). CDR3 sequence (DNA): TGTGCCAGTAGTGACAATCCCACAGATACGCAGTATTTT. It translates to CASSDNPTDTQYF.

The chain links TRBV7-3 to TRBJ2-5; the D gene is possibly TRBD2 (6 bases). The CDR3 runs 16 residues. Trimming shortened V by 5 bases and J by 4 bases, and 20 bases separated the two germline ends. The germline V gene has CDR1 SGHTA and CDR2 FQGTGA. The CDR3: CASSQGGSGDRETQYF. In DNA, the CDR3 is TGTGCCAGCAGCCAAGGCGGTAGCGGTGATCGAGAGACCCAGTACTTC.